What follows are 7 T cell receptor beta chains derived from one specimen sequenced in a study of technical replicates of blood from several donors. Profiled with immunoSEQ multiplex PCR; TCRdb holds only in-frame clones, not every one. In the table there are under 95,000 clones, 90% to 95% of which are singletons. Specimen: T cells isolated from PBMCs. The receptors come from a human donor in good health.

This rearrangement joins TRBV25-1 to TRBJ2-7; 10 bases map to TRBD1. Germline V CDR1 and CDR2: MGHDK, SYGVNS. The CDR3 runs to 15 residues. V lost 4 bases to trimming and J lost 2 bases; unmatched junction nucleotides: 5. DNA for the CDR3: TGTGCCAGCAGTGGCCTGGGACAGGGGCCCTACGAGCAGTACTTC. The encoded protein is CASSGLGQGPYEQYF.

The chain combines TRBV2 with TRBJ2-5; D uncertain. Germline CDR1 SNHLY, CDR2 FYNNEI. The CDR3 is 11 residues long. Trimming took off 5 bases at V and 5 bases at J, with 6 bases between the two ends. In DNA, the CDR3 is TGTGCCAGCAGTCGTCCGGAGACCCAGTACTTC. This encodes CASSRPETQYF. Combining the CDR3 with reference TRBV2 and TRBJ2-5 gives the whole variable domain EPEVTQTPSHQVTQMGQEVILRCVPISNHLYFYWYRQILGQKVEFLVSFYNNEISEKSEIFDDQFSVERPDGSNFTLKIRSTKLEDSAMYFCASSRPETQYFGPGTRLLVL.

The DNA of the CDR3 is TGTGCCACCAGCAGAGATCCGGGGGGCTATAATTCACCCCTCCACTTT. This gives the protein CATSRDPGGYNSPLHF. The rearrangement joins TRBV15 to TRBJ1-6; perhaps TRBD1 as D (5 bases). The CDR3 is made up of 16 amino acids. The V and J ends lost 0 bases and 3 bases respectively, with 9 bases between them. Germline V gene sequence: CDR1 LNHNV, CDR2 YYDKDF (reference sequence).

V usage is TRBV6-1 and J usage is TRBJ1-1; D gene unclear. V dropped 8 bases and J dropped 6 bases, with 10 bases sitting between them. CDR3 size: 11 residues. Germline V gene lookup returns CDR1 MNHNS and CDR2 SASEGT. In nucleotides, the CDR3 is TGTGCCAGCCGGGAACTTTCTGAAGCTTTCTTT. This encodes CASRELSEAFF.

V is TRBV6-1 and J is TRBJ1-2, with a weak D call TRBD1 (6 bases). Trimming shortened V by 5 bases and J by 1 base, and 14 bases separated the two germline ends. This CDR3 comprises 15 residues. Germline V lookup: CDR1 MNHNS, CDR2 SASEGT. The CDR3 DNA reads TGTGCCAGCAGTCACGGACAGTGGGTTAACTATGGCTACACCTTC. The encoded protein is CASSHGQWVNYGYTF.

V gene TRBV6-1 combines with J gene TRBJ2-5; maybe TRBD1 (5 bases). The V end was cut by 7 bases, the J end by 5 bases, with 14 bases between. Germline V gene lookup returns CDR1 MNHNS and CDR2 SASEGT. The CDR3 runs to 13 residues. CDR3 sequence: CASIRAGWETQYF. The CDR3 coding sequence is TGTGCCAGCATCCGGGCAGGGTGGGAGACCCAGTACTTC.

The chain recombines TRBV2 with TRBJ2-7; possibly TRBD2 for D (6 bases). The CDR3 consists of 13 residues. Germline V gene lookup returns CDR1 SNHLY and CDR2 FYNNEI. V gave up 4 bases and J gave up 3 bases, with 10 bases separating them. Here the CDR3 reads CASSVRGFYEQYF. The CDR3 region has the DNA TGTGCCAGCAGTGTTCGGGGGTTCTACGAGCAGTACTTC.